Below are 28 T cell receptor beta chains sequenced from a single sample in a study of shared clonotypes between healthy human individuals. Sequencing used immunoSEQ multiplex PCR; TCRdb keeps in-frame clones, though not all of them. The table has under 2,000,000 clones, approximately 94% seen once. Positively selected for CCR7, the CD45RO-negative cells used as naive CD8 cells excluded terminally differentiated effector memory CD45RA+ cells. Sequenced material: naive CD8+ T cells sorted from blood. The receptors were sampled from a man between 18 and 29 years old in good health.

CDR3 sequence reads: CASSPQRETSGELFF. CDR3 nucleotides: TGTGCCAGCTCACCACAGCGGGAGACGAGCGGGGAGCTGTTTTTT. The rearrangement links TRBV18 to TRBJ2-2, with 8 bases fitting TRBD2. The V segment lost 1 base and the J segment 7 bases; nucleotides outside the gene matches: 5. Looked up from germline, CDR1 is KGHSH and CDR2 is LQKENI. The CDR3 is 15 amino acids. The full variable domain, in which reference TRBV18 and TRBJ2-2 provide the parts outside the CDR3, is NAGVMQNPRHLVRRRGQEARLRCSPMKGHSHVYWYRQLPEEGLKFMVYLQKENIIDESGMPKERFSAEFPKEGPSILRIQQVVRGDSAAYFCASSPQRETSGELFFGEGSRLTVL.

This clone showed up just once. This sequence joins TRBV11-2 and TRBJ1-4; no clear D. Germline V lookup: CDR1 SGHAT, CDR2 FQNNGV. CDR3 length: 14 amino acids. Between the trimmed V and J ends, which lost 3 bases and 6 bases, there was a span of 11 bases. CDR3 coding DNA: TGTGCCAGCAGCTTCATGGGGAACGATGAAAAACTGTTTTTT. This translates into CASSFMGNDEKLFF.

Here the CDR3 reads CASRHATEAFF. The CDR3 coding sequence is TGTGCCAGCAGGCACGCCACTGAAGCTTTCTTT. The rearrangement links TRBV28 to TRBJ1-1, with no clear D. Germline-derived CDR1 and CDR2 are MDHEN and SYDVKM. V lost 6 bases to trimming and J lost 4 bases, with 6 bases between them. CDR3 length equals 11 residues. Combining the CDR3 with reference TRBV28 and TRBJ1-1 gives the whole variable domain DVKVTQSSRYLVKRTGEKVFLECVQDMDHENMFWYRQDPGLGLRLIYFSYDVKMKEKGDIPEGYSVSREKKERFSLILESASTNQTSMYLCASRHATEAFFGQGTRLTVV.

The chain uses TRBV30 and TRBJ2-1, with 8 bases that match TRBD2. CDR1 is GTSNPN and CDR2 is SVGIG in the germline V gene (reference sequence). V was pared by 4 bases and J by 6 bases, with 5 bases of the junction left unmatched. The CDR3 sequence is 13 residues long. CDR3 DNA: TGTGCCTGGAAACACGGGGGGGGCAATGAGCAGTTCTTC. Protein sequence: CAWKHGGGNEQFF. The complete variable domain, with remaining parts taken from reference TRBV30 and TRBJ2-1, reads SQTIHQWPATLVQPVGSPLSLECTVEGTSNPNLYWYRQAAGRGLQLLFYSVGIGQISSEVPQNLSASRPQDRQFILSSKKLLLSDSGFYLCAWKHGGGNEQFFGPGTRLTVL.

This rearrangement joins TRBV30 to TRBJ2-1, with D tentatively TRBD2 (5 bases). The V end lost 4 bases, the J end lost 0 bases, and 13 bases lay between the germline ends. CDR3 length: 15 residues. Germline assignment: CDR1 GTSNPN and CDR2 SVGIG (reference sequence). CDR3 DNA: TGTGCCTGGAAAATCGGAGGAGCCTCCTACAATGAGCAGTTCTTC. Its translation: CAWKIGGASYNEQFF.

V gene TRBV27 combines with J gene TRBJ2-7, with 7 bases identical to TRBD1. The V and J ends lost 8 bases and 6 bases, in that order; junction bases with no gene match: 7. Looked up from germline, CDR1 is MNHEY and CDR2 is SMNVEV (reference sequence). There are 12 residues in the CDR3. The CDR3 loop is CASSNYRGEQYF. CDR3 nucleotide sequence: TGTGCCAGCTCCAATTACAGGGGCGAGCAGTACTTC.

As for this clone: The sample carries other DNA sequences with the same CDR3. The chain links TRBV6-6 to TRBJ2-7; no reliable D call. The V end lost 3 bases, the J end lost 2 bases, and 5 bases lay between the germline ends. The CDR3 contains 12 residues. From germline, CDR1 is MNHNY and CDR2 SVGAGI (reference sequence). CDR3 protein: CASSYSPYEQYF. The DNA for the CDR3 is TGTGCCAGCAGTTATTCCCCCTACGAGCAGTACTTC.

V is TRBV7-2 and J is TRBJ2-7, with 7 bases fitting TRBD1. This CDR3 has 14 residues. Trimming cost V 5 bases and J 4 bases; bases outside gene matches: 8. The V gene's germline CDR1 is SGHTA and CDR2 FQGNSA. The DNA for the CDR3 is TGTGCCAGCAGCCACGACAGGGTTGGATACGAGCAGTACTTC. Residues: CASSHDRVGYEQYF.

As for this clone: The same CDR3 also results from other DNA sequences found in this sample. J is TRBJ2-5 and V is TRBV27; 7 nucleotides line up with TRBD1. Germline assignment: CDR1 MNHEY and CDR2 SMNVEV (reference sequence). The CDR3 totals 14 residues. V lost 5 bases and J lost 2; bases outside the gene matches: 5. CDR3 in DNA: TGTGCCAGCAGTCCCTCAGGGGGACAAGAGACCCAGTACTTC. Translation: CASSPSGGQETQYF.

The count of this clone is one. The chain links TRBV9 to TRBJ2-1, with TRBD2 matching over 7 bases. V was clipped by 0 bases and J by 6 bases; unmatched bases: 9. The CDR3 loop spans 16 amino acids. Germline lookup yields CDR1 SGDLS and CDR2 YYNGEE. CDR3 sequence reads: CASSVGDGGSGNEQFF. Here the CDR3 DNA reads TGTGCCAGCAGCGTAGGAGATGGCGGGAGCGGCAATGAGCAGTTCTTC.

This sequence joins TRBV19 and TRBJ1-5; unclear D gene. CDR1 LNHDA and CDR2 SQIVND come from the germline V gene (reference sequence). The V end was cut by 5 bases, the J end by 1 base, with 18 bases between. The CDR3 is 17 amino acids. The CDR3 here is CASSFGPGGGSNQPQHF. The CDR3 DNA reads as TGTGCCAGTAGTTTCGGCCCTGGTGGAGGAAGCAATCAGCCCCAGCATTTT.

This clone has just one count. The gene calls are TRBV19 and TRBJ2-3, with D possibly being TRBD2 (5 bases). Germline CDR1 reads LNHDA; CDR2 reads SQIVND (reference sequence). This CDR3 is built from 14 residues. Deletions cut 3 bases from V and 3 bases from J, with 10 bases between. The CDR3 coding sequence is TGTGCCAGTAGTATGTGGAGGATGACAGATACGCAGTATTTT. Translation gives CASSMWRMTDTQYF.

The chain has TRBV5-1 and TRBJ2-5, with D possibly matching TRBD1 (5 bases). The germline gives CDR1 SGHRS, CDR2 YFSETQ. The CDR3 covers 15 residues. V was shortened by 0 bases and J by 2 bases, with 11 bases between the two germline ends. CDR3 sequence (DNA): TGCGCCAGCAGCTTGGGGCAGGGTTGGCAAGAGACCCAGTACTTC. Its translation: CASSLGQGWQETQYF.

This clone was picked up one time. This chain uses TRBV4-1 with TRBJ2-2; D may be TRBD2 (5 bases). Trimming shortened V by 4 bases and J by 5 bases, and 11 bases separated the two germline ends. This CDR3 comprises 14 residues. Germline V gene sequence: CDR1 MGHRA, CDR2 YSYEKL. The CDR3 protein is CASSPGLSTGELFF. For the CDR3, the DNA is TGCGCCAGCAGCCCCGGACTGTCAACCGGGGAGCTGTTTTTT.

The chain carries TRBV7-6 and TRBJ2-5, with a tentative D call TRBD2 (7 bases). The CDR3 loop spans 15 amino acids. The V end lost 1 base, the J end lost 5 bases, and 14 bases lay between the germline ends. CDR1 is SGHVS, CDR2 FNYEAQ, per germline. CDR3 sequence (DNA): TGTGCCAGCAGCTTAGTGTGGGGGGGCCCCGAGACCCAGTACTTC. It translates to CASSLVWGGPETQYF.

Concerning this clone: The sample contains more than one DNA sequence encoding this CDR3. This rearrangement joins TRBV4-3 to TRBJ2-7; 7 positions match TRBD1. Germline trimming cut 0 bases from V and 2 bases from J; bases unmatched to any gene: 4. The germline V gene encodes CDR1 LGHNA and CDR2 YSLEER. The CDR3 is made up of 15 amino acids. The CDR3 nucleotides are TGCGCCAGCAGCCAAGATAAAGGGGGCGCCTACGAGCAGTACTTC. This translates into CASSQDKGGAYEQYF.

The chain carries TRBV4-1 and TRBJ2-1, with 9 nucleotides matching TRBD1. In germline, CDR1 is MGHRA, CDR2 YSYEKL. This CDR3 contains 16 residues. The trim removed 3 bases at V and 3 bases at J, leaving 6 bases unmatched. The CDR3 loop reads CASSQNRGPNYNEQFF. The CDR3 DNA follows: TGCGCCAGCAGCCAGAACAGGGGGCCCAACTACAATGAGCAGTTCTTC.

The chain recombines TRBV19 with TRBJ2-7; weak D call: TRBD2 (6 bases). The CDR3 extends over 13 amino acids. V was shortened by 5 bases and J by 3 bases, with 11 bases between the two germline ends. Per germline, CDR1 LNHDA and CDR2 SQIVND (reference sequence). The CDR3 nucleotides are TGTGCCAGTAGTGTGGGACTGGACTACGAGCAGTACTTC. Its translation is CASSVGLDYEQYF.

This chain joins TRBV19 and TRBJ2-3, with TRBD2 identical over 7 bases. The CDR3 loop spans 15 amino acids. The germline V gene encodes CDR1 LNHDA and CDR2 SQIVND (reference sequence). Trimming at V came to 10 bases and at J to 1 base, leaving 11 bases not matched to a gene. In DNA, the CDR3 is TGTGCCACCCGTCGGCTAGCGGAAGGCACAGATACGCAGTATTTT. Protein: CATRRLAEGTDTQYF.

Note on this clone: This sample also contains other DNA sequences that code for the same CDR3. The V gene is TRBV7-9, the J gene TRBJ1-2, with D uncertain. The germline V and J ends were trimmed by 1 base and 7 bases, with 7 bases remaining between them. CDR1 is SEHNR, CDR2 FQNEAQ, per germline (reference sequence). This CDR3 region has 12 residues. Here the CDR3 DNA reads TGTGCCAGCAGCTTAGGGGAAGGTGGCTACACCTTC. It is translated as CASSLGEGGYTF.

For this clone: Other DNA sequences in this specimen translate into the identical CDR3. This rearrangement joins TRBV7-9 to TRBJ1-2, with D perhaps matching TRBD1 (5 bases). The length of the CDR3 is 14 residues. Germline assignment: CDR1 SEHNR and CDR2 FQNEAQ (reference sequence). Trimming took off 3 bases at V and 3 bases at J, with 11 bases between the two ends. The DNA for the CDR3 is TGTGCCAGCAGCTTTACCGGGGGAGACTATGGCTACACCTTC. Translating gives CASSFTGGDYGYTF.

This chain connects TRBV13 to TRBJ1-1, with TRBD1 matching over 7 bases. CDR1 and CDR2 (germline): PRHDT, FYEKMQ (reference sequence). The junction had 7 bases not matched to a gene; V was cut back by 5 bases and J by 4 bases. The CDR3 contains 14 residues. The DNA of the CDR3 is TGTGCCAGCAGCACGGGACAGATCACCACTGAAGCTTTCTTT. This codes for CASSTGQITTEAFF.

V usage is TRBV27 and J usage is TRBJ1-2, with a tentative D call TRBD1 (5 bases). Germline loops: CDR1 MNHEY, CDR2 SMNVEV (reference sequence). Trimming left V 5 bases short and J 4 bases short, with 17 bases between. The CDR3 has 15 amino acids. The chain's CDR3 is CASSPTPGTVYGYTF. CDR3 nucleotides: TGTGCCAGCAGTCCCACCCCCGGGACGGTCTATGGCTACACCTTC.

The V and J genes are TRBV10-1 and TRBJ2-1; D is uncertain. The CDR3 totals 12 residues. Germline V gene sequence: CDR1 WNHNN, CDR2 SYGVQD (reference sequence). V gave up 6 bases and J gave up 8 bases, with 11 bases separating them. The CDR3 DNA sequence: TGCGCCAGCAGCGGACCCGGCTATGAGCAGTTCTTC. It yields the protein CASSGPGYEQFF.

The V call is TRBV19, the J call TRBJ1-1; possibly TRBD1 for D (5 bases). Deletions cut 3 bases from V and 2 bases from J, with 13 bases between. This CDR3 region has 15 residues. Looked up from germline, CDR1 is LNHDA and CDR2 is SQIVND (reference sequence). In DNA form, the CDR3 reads TGTGCCAGTAGTATCGGAAGGGGCGTTAACACTGAAGCTTTCTTT. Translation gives CASSIGRGVNTEAFF. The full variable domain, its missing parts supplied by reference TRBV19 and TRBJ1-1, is DGGITQSPKYLFRKEGQNVTLSCEQNLNHDAMYWYRQDPGQGLRLIYYSQIVNDFQKGDIAEGYSVSREKKESFPLTVTSAQKNPTAFYLCASSIGRGVNTEAFFGQGTRLTVV.

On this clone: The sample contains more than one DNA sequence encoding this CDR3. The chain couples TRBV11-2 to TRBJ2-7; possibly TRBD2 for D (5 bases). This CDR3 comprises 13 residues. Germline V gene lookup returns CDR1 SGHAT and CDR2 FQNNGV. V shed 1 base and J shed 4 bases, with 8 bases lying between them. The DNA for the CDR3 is TGTGCCAGCAGCTTAGTATCGGGGTACGAGCAGTACTTC. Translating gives CASSLVSGYEQYF.

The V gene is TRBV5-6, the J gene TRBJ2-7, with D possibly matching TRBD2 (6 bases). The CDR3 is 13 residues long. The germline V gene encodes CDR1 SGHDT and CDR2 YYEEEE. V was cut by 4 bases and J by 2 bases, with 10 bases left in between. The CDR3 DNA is TGTGCCAGCAGCGGAGGAGGGCCCTACGAGCAGTACTTC. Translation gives CASSGGGPYEQYF.

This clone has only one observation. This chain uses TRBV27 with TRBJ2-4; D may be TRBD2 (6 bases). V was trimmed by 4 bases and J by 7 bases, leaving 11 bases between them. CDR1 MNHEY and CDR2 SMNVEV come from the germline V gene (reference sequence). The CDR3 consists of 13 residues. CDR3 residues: CASSSGVRNIQYF. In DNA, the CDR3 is TGTGCCAGCAGTTCGGGGGTGCGGAACATTCAGTACTTC.